This T cell receptor beta chain was sequenced in a study of PD-1 blockade in classical Hodgkin lymphoma. At the level of the study: The patients were dosed with nivolumab 3 mg/kg, infused intravenously every 2 weeks. Points from the study as a whole: TCR diversity rose significantly by C4D1 in CD4+ but not CD8+ cells.

Germline-derived CDR1 and CDR2 are SGHTA and FQGNSA. The CDR3 length is 16 residues. Trimming removed 7 bases from V and 2 bases from J, with 15 bases in between. No patient escaped relapse after autologous stem cell transplantation, and brentuximab vedotin exposure varied. Classifying best responses yielded complete response, partial response or progressive disease. TCRdb's table, derived via immunoSEQ multiplex PCR, lists solely in-frame clones and lacks some. The table has approximately 100,000 clones, roughly 89% seen once; the top ten hold 6.5% to 7.5%. As regards this clone: The antigen is not known.

The J gene is TRBJ2-6, the V gene TRBV7-2, with a tentative D call TRBD1 (5 bases). The sample here was peripheral blood mononuclear cells (PBMCs), taken before the second cycle of nivolumab. The receptor's source is a human donor with classical Hodgkin lymphoma. The CDR3 sequence is CASNSQGSAGANVLTF. CDR3 DNA sequence: TGTGCCAGCAACTCCCAGGGTTCCGCTGGGGCCAACGTCCTGACTTTC.